This T cell receptor (beta chain) was sequenced in a study of T cell responses to AZD1222 COVID-19 vaccine. Findings and caveats of the study: Seropositive AZD1222 recipients at baseline numbered only 6 or 7. A rise in Spike-specific TCR breadth and depth followed two AZD1222 doses. In a largely white British group with more females than males, clonal diversity was possibly underestimated. Researchers took repertoire samples only after the peak T cell response had come.

In this sample, this clone turned up a few times. What it recognizes is unknown. TCRdb's table, derived via immunoSEQ multiplex PCR, lists solely in-frame clones and lacks some. Of some 88,000 clones listed, roughly nine tenths are singletons. V was cut by 5 bases and J by 2 bases, with 12 bases left in between. CDR1 is LGHDT, CDR2 YNNKEL, per germline (reference sequence). CDR3 size: 14 residues. The sequencing used peripheral blood, collected on day 0 of AZD1222 vaccination. This receptor was obtained from an adult in good health. The chain links TRBV3-1 (or the pseudogene TRBV3-2) to TRBJ1-2; D is ambiguous. The chain's CDR3 is CASSNQAGNYGYTF. DNA of the CDR3: TGTGCCAGCAGCAACCAGGCGGGCAACTATGGCTACACCTTC.